The next 20 T cell receptor beta chains were all read from a single sample in a study of radiotherapy plus CTLA-4 blockade in lung cancer. Assay: immunoSEQ multiplex PCR; the TCRdb copy retains only in-frame clones and omits some. The repertoire has about 45,000 clones, less than 85% of them found once; the top ten carry around 8.3%. This material consisted of peripheral blood, taken from a patient treated with radiotherapy plus ipilimumab. These TCRs come from a human donor with non-small cell lung cancer who had stable disease on radiotherapy plus ipilimumab.

This sequence joins TRBV5-1 and TRBJ2-3; 9 nucleotides line up with TRBD1. Germline loops: CDR1 SGHRS, CDR2 YFSETQ. CDR3 length: 14 amino acids. V dropped 3 bases and J dropped 4; count of bases not matched to a gene: 3. The CDR3, as DNA: TGCGCCAGCAGCTACGGACAGGGGTCAGATACGCAGTATTTT. Translation: CASSYGQGSDTQYF.

The rearrangement links TRBV5-4 to TRBJ1-1; D not certain. V was pared by 2 bases and J by 0 bases, with 14 bases between. The CDR3 is 16 residues long. Germline loops: CDR1 SGHNT, CDR2 YYREEE (reference sequence). CDR3 bases: TGTGCCAGCAGCTTTCCTGGGATGGAGATGAACACTGAAGCTTTCTTT. This codes for CASSFPGMEMNTEAFF.

The rearrangement joins TRBV18 to TRBJ1-2; tentatively, D is TRBD1 (5 bases). V lost 4 bases and J 4 bases, leaving 10 bases between the germline ends. This CDR3 has 13 amino acids. Germline-derived CDR1 and CDR2 are KGHSH and LQKENI. The CDR3 loop reads CASSRDSGYGYTF. In nucleotides, the CDR3 is TGTGCCAGCTCACGGGACTCGGGCTATGGCTACACCTTC. The entire variable domain, with the rest obtained from reference TRBV18 and TRBJ1-2, is as follows: NAGVMQNPRHLVRRRGQEARLRCSPMKGHSHVYWYRQLPEEGLKFMVYLQKENIIDESGMPKERFSAEFPKEGPSILRIQQVVRGDSAAYFCASSRDSGYGYTFGSGTRLTVV.

This clone was observed a few times. The chain combines TRBV11-2 with TRBJ2-3; possibly TRBD2 for D (5 bases). The V end lost 5 bases, the J end lost 2 bases, and 11 bases lay between the germline ends. CDR3 size: 14 residues. Per germline, CDR1 SGHAT and CDR2 FQNNGV. The CDR3 DNA reads TGTGCCAGCAGCCCCCGGAGGACCACAGATACGCAGTATTTT. Its translation: CASSPRRTTDTQYF.

The chain uses TRBV11-1 and TRBJ2-7; D is perhaps TRBD1 (6 bases). The CDR3 consists of 12 residues. Germline CDR1 reads SGHAT; CDR2 reads FQDESV (reference sequence). The V end lost 3 bases, the J end lost 4 bases, and 7 bases lay between the germline ends. CDR3: CASSFQGYEQYV. The CDR3 bases are TGTGCCAGCAGCTTCCAGGGGTACGAGCAGTACGTC.

This chain uses TRBV6-4 with TRBJ2-2; D is unclear. The V and J ends lost 0 bases and 3 bases respectively, with 8 bases between them. Germline-derived CDR1 and CDR2 are MRHNA and SNTAGT. The CDR3 is 15 residues long. CDR3 nucleotide sequence: TGTGCCAGCAGTGACTCCAGCGCGGACACCGGGGAGCTGTTTTTT. Residues: CASSDSSADTGELFF.

The J gene is TRBJ1-1, the V gene TRBV18; TRBD1 matches 10 bases. V shed 3 bases and J 6 bases; nucleotides not matched to a gene: 4. This CDR3 spans 14 amino acids. Germline lookup yields CDR1 KGHSH and CDR2 LQKENI. CDR3 in amino acids: CASSPSGTGAEAFF. The CDR3, as DNA: TGTGCCAGCTCACCCTCCGGGACAGGGGCTGAAGCTTTCTTT.

The V gene is TRBV11-2, the J gene TRBJ2-2; D is unclear. There are 15 residues in the CDR3. Trimming took off 3 bases at V and 0 bases at J, with 8 bases between the two ends. CDR1 and CDR2 (germline): SGHAT, FQNNGV. The CDR3: CASSFIGANTGELFF. CDR3 DNA: TGTGCCAGCAGCTTCATAGGAGCGAACACCGGGGAGCTGTTTTTT.

The chain combines TRBV6-1 with TRBJ1-2; D remains unclear. CDR1 is MNHNS, CDR2 SASEGT, per germline. Trimming shortened V by 6 bases and J by 2 bases, and 7 bases separated the two germline ends. The CDR3 covers 12 residues. DNA of the CDR3: TGTGCCAGCAGCGACTGGAACTATGGCTACACCTTC. Translated, it gives CASSDWNYGYTF.

This chain links TRBV6-1 with TRBJ2-7; D gene unclear. Germline CDR1 MNHNS, CDR2 SASEGT. Trimming cost V 5 bases and J 2 bases, with 10 bases left between them. The CDR3 has 13 residues. The CDR3 reads CASSKPPAYEQYV. As DNA, the CDR3 is TGTGCCAGCAGTAAGCCACCTGCCTACGAGCAGTACGTC.

This clone is a singleton in its sample. As DNA, the CDR3 is TGTGCCAGTAGTGCAGCCGAGGGGGCCTATGGCTACACCTTC. Encoded protein: CASSAAEGAYGYTF. The chain joins TRBV19 to TRBJ1-2; 7 bases fit TRBD1. Looked up from germline, CDR1 is LNHDA and CDR2 is SQIVND (reference sequence). J lost 4 bases, V lost 5 bases, and 7 bases had no gene match. The CDR3 runs to 14 residues.

This rearrangement joins TRBV27 to TRBJ2-2; 7 bases agree with TRBD1. Germline-derived CDR1 and CDR2 are MNHEY and SMNVEV (reference sequence). This CDR3 comprises 14 residues. The ends lost 7 bases at V and 6 bases at J; junction bases unmatched: 8. Here the CDR3 reads CASTQDRTAGELFF. For the CDR3, the DNA is TGTGCCAGCACCCAGGACAGGACCGCCGGGGAGCTGTTTTTT.

DNA of the CDR3: TGTGCTAGTGGTTTGGCCCTCCCCCCTGGCACTGAAGCTTTCTTT. Protein product: CASGLALPPGTEAFF. The genes are TRBV12-5 and TRBJ1-1; the D is unclear. CDR3 length: 15 amino acids. Germline V CDR1 and CDR2: LGHNT, FRNRAP. Trimming pared 1 base from V and 4 bases from J, leaving 13 bases between.

The chain recombines TRBV21-1 with TRBJ1-2; TRBD1 is taken as the D call from the table, unchecked against the DNA. TRBV21-1 is deemed a pseudogene. The CDR3 runs 15 residues. CDR3 residues: CASSTYRETNYGYTF. The CDR3 DNA sequence: TGTGCCAGCAGCACCTACAGAGAAACTAACTATGGCTACACCTTC.

The chain joins TRBV27 to TRBJ1-6; D remains unclear. The CDR3 has 16 residues. V was pared by 2 bases and J by 6 bases, with 14 bases between. Germline-derived CDR1 and CDR2 are MNHEY and SMNVEV (reference sequence). CDR3 residues: CASSLAGPIINSPLHF. As DNA, the CDR3 is TGTGCCAGCAGTTTAGCAGGCCCTATAATTAATTCACCCCTCCACTTT.

The rearrangement uses TRBV15 and TRBJ2-1; TRBD1 is a possible D gene (5 bases). Trimming pared 0 bases from V and 7 bases from J, leaving 10 bases between. Germline V gene lookup returns CDR1 LNHNV and CDR2 YYDKDF (reference sequence). This CDR3 comprises 14 residues. In nucleotides, the CDR3 is TGTGCCACCAGCAGAGAGTTGGGGCTAAATGAGCAGTTCTTC. Translating gives CATSRELGLNEQFF.

The V gene is TRBV5-1, the J gene TRBJ1-2; 8 bases map to TRBD1. CDR3 size: 15 residues. Germline V gives CDR1 SGHRS, CDR2 YFSETQ. The trim removed 4 bases at V and 4 bases at J, leaving 9 bases unmatched. The CDR3 loop is CASSTGTGRVYGYTF. The CDR3 DNA follows: TGCGCCAGCAGCACCGGGACAGGAAGAGTCTATGGCTACACCTTC.

This chain uses TRBV6-6 with TRBJ2-5; D is perhaps TRBD1 (5 bases). V was trimmed by 5 bases and J by 13 bases, leaving 14 bases between them. CDR1 and CDR2 (germline): MNHNY, SVGAGI (reference sequence). The CDR3 is 11 amino acids. CDR3 protein: CASSDQGPWYF. The CDR3 nucleotides read TGTGCCAGCAGTGATCAGGGCCCCTGGTACTTC.

This clone appeared a few times. The J gene is TRBJ1-2, the V gene TRBV25-1; tentatively, D is TRBD1 (5 bases). CDR3 size: 14 residues. Germline V gives CDR1 MGHDK, CDR2 SYGVNS. V lost 7 bases to trimming and J lost 8 bases, with 20 bases between them. The CDR3 here is CASTTPGAFWGYTF. The CDR3 region has the DNA TGTGCCAGCACCACCCCCGGGGCTTTCTGGGGCTACACCTTC.

This chain joins TRBV7-9 and TRBJ2-1; 10 bases agree with TRBD1. Looked up from germline, CDR1 is SEHNR and CDR2 is FQNEAQ (reference sequence). The CDR3 is 15 residues long. The J segment lost 9 bases and the V segment lost 0 bases, leaving 5 bases of the junction unmatched. The CDR3 DNA reads TGTGCCAGCAGCTTAGCGGGACAGGGGTTTGGTGAGCAGTTCTTC. Protein: CASSLAGQGFGEQFF.